The 9 T cell receptor beta chains listed next were all sequenced from one sample in a study of T cells after yellow fever vaccination. One entry per CDR3 protein, called by TCRdb with MiXCR from the 5' RACE reads. The sample has approximately 96,000 distinct CDR3 sequences; almost 9% are singletons. The sample was CD8+ T cells not binding an NS4B(214-222) dextramer, sorted from PBMCs, taken less than 16 days after the first yellow fever vaccination. Source of these receptors: a man younger than 35 who received the YFV17D yellow fever vaccine.

This clonotype occurred a few times. The gene calls are TRBV7-6 and TRBJ2-7, with 7 bases aligning to TRBD2. This CDR3 comprises 15 residues. Looked up from germline, CDR1 is SGHVS and CDR2 is FNYEAQ. Trimming took 5 bases from V and 2 from J; bases not matched to a gene: 9. The chain's CDR3 is CASSGGEGSTYEQYF. CDR3 DNA: TGTGCCAGCAGCGGCGGGGAGGGATCAACCTACGAGCAGTACTTC.

This clonotype has a handful of counts. This chain uses TRBV25-1 with TRBJ1-2, with D unclear. V dropped 8 bases and J dropped 2 bases, with 6 bases sitting between them. This CDR3 comprises 11 residues. CDR1 is MGHDK and CDR2 is SYGVNS in the germline V gene. The CDR3 protein is CASEENYGYTF. In DNA, the CDR3 is TGTGCCAGCGAGGAGAACTATGGCTACACCTTC.

This clonotype was counted ten times or more. This sequence joins TRBV12-3 or TRBV12-4 and TRBJ1-4; D remains unclear. V lost 6 bases, J lost 0 bases, and 8 bases lay in between. The CDR3 sequence is 14 residues long. The CDR3 loop reads CASSPFATNEKLFF. Written as DNA, the CDR3 is TGTGCCAGCAGCCCGTTTGCAACTAATGAAAAACTGTTTTTT.

This clonotype was counted between two and nine times. The V call is TRBV3-1, the J call TRBJ2-5; 11 bases are a match to TRBD2. The CDR3 runs 16 residues. CDR1 and CDR2 (germline): LGHDT, YNNKEL (reference sequence). V lost 4 bases and J lost 0; bases outside the gene matches: 4. The DNA for the CDR3 is TGTGCCAGCAGCCGAGAGACTAGCGGGGACCAAGAGACCCAGTACTTC. This codes for CASSRETSGDQETQYF.

This clonotype has only a few counts. The chain couples TRBV19 to TRBJ1-2; D remains ambiguous. The CDR3 covers 13 residues. V shed 1 base and J shed 6 bases, with 9 bases lying between them. CDR1 and CDR2 from the germline V gene are LNHDA and SQIVND (reference sequence). CDR3 protein: CASSIGGSDGYTF. DNA for the CDR3: TGTGCCAGTAGTATAGGAGGGAGCGATGGCTACACCTTC.

In its sample, this clonotype was seen once. The chain carries TRBV12-3 or TRBV12-4 and TRBJ2-2, with a possible D match to TRBD2 (6 bases). This CDR3 region has 17 residues. V was pared by 11 bases and J by 1 base, with 23 bases between. CDR3 DNA sequence: TGTGCCTGCTGCCAATACCCCCCCGGGGGGAACACCGGGGAGCTGTTTTTT. This translates into CACCQYPPGGNTGELFF.

This clonotype was observed at least ten times. The chain has TRBV6-5 and TRBJ1-3, with no clear D. This CDR3 is built from 14 residues. Germline CDR1 reads MNHEY; CDR2 reads SVGAGI. V was clipped by 2 bases and J by 2 bases, with 7 bases between them. The DNA of the CDR3 is TGTGCCAGCAGTTACCTCACAGCTGGAAACACCATATATTTT. Protein sequence: CASSYLTAGNTIYF.

This clonotype was counted between two and nine times. The V gene is TRBV28, the J gene TRBJ1-6; D gene uncertain. The CDR3 is 14 amino acids. V was clipped by 5 bases and J by 6 bases, with 11 bases between them. Germline CDR1 is MDHEN and CDR2 is SYDVKM. The CDR3 is CASSPRTGNSPLHF. The CDR3 DNA follows: TGTGCCAGCAGTCCACGGACCGGTAATTCACCCCTCCACTTT.

The gene calls are TRBV4-1 and TRBJ2-3; TRBD1 might be the D (6 bases). The length of the CDR3 is 15 residues. Germline-derived CDR1 and CDR2 are MGHRA and YSYEKL. V was clipped by 1 base and J by 4 bases, with 12 bases between them. CDR3 residues: CASSQGAHRADTQYF. DNA of the CDR3: TGCGCCAGCAGCCAAGGGGCCCACAGGGCAGATACGCAGTATTTT.